The present T cell receptor beta chain was sequenced within a study of blood T cell repertoires in COVID-19. Assay: immunoSEQ multiplex PCR; the TCRdb copy retains only in-frame clones and omits some. The sample includes some 250,000 clones, 70% to 85% of them seen just once. CDR1 is MNHEY and CDR2 is SMNVEV in the germline V gene (reference sequence). V shed 4 bases and J 6 bases; nucleotides not matched to a gene: 5. CDR3 length equals 14 residues. This clonotype originated in an elderly woman with acute or convalescent COVID-19. Sequencing was carried out using peripheral blood. This chain links TRBV27 with TRBJ1-2; 10 bases map to TRBD1. For the CDR3, the DNA is TGTGCCAGCAGTTCGCCGGGACAGGGGAATGGCTACACCTTC. It translates to CASSSPGQGNGYTF.